The 26 T cell receptor beta chains below were found in one sample sequenced in a study of shared clonotypes between healthy human individuals. Sequencing used immunoSEQ multiplex PCR; TCRdb keeps in-frame clones, though not all of them. The table lists some 2,500,000 clones, 80% to 95% of them singletons. The sequenced material came from naive CD4+ T cells from PBMCs. Subset noted: CD45RA+ positively selected. The receptors stem from a man aged 18-30 years in good health. Some clones in this sample may be carry-over from other donors' samples.

The V call is TRBV29-1, the J call TRBJ2-5; D is perhaps TRBD1 (5 bases). The V end was cut by 6 bases, the J end by 5 bases, with 13 bases between. The CDR3 consists of 12 residues. CDR1 and CDR2 (germline): SQVTM, ANQGSEA. The CDR3 region is CSVYKGSETQYF. CDR3 sequence (DNA): TGCAGCGTGTATAAGGGGTCCGAGACCCAGTACTTC.

The chain carries TRBV28 and TRBJ2-1; 7 nucleotides line up with TRBD2. CDR1 and CDR2 from the germline V gene are MDHEN and SYDVKM. This CDR3 is built from 16 residues. The ends lost 3 bases at V and 3 bases at J; junction bases unmatched: 8. The CDR3 region has the DNA TGTGCCAGCAGTTTGTGGGGGGGAGGGCACTACAATGAGCAGTTCTTC. Amino acid sequence: CASSLWGGGHYNEQFF.

The rearrangement uses TRBV6-1 and TRBJ1-1; D possibly corresponds to TRBD1 (6 bases). V was pared by 4 bases and J by 5 bases, with 17 bases between. Germline V gene lookup returns CDR1 MNHNS and CDR2 SASEGT. The CDR3 covers 15 residues. Here the CDR3 DNA reads TGTGCCAGCAGTGTAAGGTGGGGAGGGGGGACTGAAGCTTTCTTT. Translated, it gives CASSVRWGGGTEAFF.

This clone was seen once. V gene TRBV5-1 combines with J gene TRBJ2-3; TRBD1 might be the D (6 bases). V was cut by 4 bases and J by 2 bases, with 32 bases left in between. The CDR3 loop spans 21 amino acids. CDR1 SGHRS and CDR2 YFSETQ come from the germline V gene. The CDR3 here is CASSGLGGQGIPTSFTDTQYF. The CDR3 coding sequence is TGCGCCAGCAGCGGGCTAGGCGGGCAGGGGATTCCCACCTCCTTCACAGATACGCAGTATTTT. Full variable domain (remainder filled in from reference TRBV5-1 and TRBJ2-3): KAGVTQTPRYLIKTRGQQVTLSCSPISGHRSVSWYQQTPGQGLQFLFEYFSETQRNKGNFPGRFSGRQFSNSRSEMNVSTLELGDSALYLCASSGLGGQGIPTSFTDTQYFGPGTRLTVL.

The chain employs TRBV20-1 and TRBJ2-7; D possibly corresponds to TRBD1 (6 bases). Germline lookup yields CDR1 DFQATT and CDR2 SNEGSKA (reference sequence). V lost 6 bases to trimming and J lost 3 bases, with 9 bases between them. The CDR3 covers 11 residues. The DNA of the CDR3 is TGCAGTGCATTGGACAGCTACGAGCAGTACTTC. Its translation is CSALDSYEQYF.

The V call is TRBV6-1, the J call TRBJ1-5; D gene unclear. CDR1 MNHNS and CDR2 SASEGT come from the germline V gene. The ends were cut back, 6 bases at V and 7 bases at J, with 13 bases in the middle. The length of the CDR3 is 13 residues. The CDR3 sequence is CASRREPRQPQHF. CDR3 bases: TGTGCCAGCAGGAGGGAACCGAGGCAGCCCCAGCATTTT.

The rearrangement links TRBV27 to TRBJ1-2, with 9 bases identical to TRBD1. Germline-derived CDR1 and CDR2 are MNHEY and SMNVEV (reference sequence). With V trimmed by 1 base and J by 5 bases, 5 bases remained unmatched. The CDR3 covers 15 residues. Here the CDR3 reads CASSLLQGAEYGYTF. The CDR3, as DNA: TGTGCCAGCAGTTTATTACAGGGGGCAGAATATGGCTACACCTTC.

Comments on this clone: The sample has other DNA sequences that encode this CDR3 too. J is TRBJ2-1 and V is TRBV5-1, with D perhaps assigned TRBD1 or TRBD2 (5 bases each). V lost 5 bases and J lost 5, with 11 bases in between. The germline gives CDR1 SGHRS, CDR2 YFSETQ. CDR3 length: 13 amino acids. In DNA, the CDR3 is TGCGCCAGCAGTGGGCAGGGAGACAATGAGCAGTTCTTC. This sequence encodes CASSGQGDNEQFF.

The table lists this clone with a count of one. CDR3 nucleotide sequence: TGCGCCAGCAGCTTGGCGGAGGGACAGGGAACCACTGAAGCTTTCTTT. It translates to CASSLAEGQGTTEAFF. The genes are TRBV5-1 and TRBJ1-1; 9 positions match TRBD1. This CDR3 spans 16 amino acids. Per the germline V gene, CDR1 is SGHRS and CDR2 is YFSETQ. J lost 4 bases, V lost 0 bases, and 7 bases had no gene match.

The V gene is TRBV6-1, the J gene TRBJ1-1; 7 nucleotides line up with TRBD1. V shed 5 bases and J 1 base; nucleotides not matched to a gene: 4. Germline-derived CDR1 and CDR2 are MNHNS and SASEGT. The CDR3 loop spans 14 amino acids. CDR3 in amino acids: CASSTGVWNTEAFF. The CDR3 DNA follows: TGTGCCAGCAGTACAGGGGTGTGGAACACTGAAGCTTTCTTT.

The rearrangement joins TRBV9 to TRBJ2-1; 14 nucleotides line up with TRBD2. There are 19 residues in the CDR3. With V trimmed by 4 bases and J by 6 bases, 15 bases remained unmatched. CDR1 SGDLS and CDR2 YYNGEE come from the germline V gene. The DNA for the CDR3 is TGTGCCAGCAGCAAAGGACAGGGGACTAGCGGGAGTTTAATCAATGAGCAGTTCTTC. Encoded protein: CASSKGQGTSGSLINEQFF. Filled out from reference TRBV9 and TRBJ2-1, the complete variable domain reads DSGVTQTPKHLITATGQRVTLRCSPRSGDLSVYWYQQSLDQGLQFLIQYYNGEERAKGNILERFSAQQFPDLHSELNLSSLELGDSALYFCASSKGQGTSGSLINEQFFGPGTRLTVL.

This chain joins TRBV7-9 and TRBJ2-1; 14 bases line up with TRBD2. Germline values: CDR1 SEHNR, CDR2 FQNEAQ (reference sequence). This CDR3 contains 16 residues. Unmatched junction bases numbered 7, after V lost 4 bases and J lost 8 bases. CDR3 in DNA: TGTGCCAGCAGCTATTACGGGACTAGCGGGAGCGATGAGCAGTTCTTC. Its translation: CASSYYGTSGSDEQFF.

The chain uses TRBV7-3 and TRBJ2-1; D may match TRBD1 or TRBD2 (5 bases each). The CDR3 is 15 residues long. CDR1 is SGHTA and CDR2 is FQGTGA in the germline V gene. V lost 2 bases, J lost 3 bases, and 11 bases lay in between. The chain's CDR3 is CASSLGTAHYNEQFF. DNA of the CDR3: TGTGCCAGCAGCTTAGGGACGGCCCACTACAATGAGCAGTTCTTC. Variable domain in full (rest from reference TRBV7-3 and TRBJ2-1): GAGVSQTPSNKVTEKGKYVELRCDPISGHTALYWYRQSLGQGPEFLIYFQGTGAADDSGLPNDRFFAVRPEGSVSTLKIQRTERGDSAVYLCASSLGTAHYNEQFFGPGTRLTVL.

As concerns this clone: Other DNA sequences in the sample encode the same CDR3. The rearrangement joins TRBV5-1 to TRBJ2-1; D gene ambiguous. From germline, CDR1 is SGHRS and CDR2 YFSETQ. The CDR3 loop spans 15 amino acids. V lost 0 bases, J lost 0 bases, and 7 bases lay in between. CDR3 sequence: CASSLEPGSYNEQFF. CDR3 nucleotide sequence: TGCGCCAGCAGCTTGGAACCAGGCTCCTACAATGAGCAGTTCTTC.

This chain links TRBV7-3 with TRBJ2-1, with D possibly TRBD1 on 5 matching bases. This CDR3 region has 14 residues. V was pared by 1 base and J by 5 bases, with 9 bases between. The V gene's germline CDR1 is SGHTA and CDR2 FQGTGA. The chain's CDR3 is CASSLSRDDNEQFF. CDR3 sequence (DNA): TGTGCCAGCAGCTTAAGCAGGGATGACAATGAGCAGTTCTTC. Full variable domain (rest looked up from reference TRBV7-3 and TRBJ2-1): GAGVSQTPSNKVTEKGKYVELRCDPISGHTALYWYRQSLGQGPEFLIYFQGTGAADDSGLPNDRFFAVRPEGSVSTLKIQRTERGDSAVYLCASSLSRDDNEQFFGPGTRLTVL.

In its sample, this clone was seen a few times. The same CDR3 also results from other DNA sequences found in this sample. The chain employs TRBV11-2 and TRBJ1-1; 8 nucleotides line up with TRBD1. V shed 2 bases, J shed 4 bases, and the junction held 0 bases outside the gene matches. Germline V CDR1 and CDR2: SGHAT, FQNNGV. This CDR3 has 13 amino acids. The CDR3 DNA reads TGTGCCAGCAGCTTAACAGGGGGCACTGAAGCTTTCTTT. Protein product: CASSLTGGTEAFF.

The chain uses TRBV7-3 and TRBJ2-1; 14 positions agree with TRBD2. The germline V gene encodes CDR1 SGHTA and CDR2 FQGTGA. The CDR3 contains 18 residues. After removal of 0 bases from V and 3 bases from J, the junction contained 4 bases not matched to a gene. CDR3 coding DNA: TGTGCCAGCAGCTTAACCGGGACTAGCGGGAGAGTCTACAATGAGCAGTTCTTC. Encoded protein: CASSLTGTSGRVYNEQFF.

The CDR3 region is CASTRLEDTGELFF. CDR3 nucleotide sequence: TGTGCCAGCACCAGACTAGAGGACACCGGGGAGCTGTTTTTT. The chain recombines TRBV6-6 with TRBJ2-2; tentative D call: TRBD2 (6 bases). Germline CDR1 and CDR2: MNHNY and SVGAGI (reference sequence). The CDR3 runs to 14 residues. Trimming took 7 bases from V and 3 from J, leaving 12 bases between them.

This clone was detected only a few times. The chain is built from TRBV9 and TRBJ2-3, with TRBD2 matching over 14 bases. The V and J ends lost 3 bases and 3 bases, in that order; junction bases with no gene match: 6. The CDR3 length is 17 residues. The germline V gene encodes CDR1 SGDLS and CDR2 YYNGEE. The chain's CDR3 is CASSGKGLAGETDTQYF. The CDR3 DNA reads as TGTGCCAGCAGCGGAAAGGGACTAGCGGGAGAAACAGATACGCAGTATTTT.

A single count supports this clone. The V and J genes are TRBV5-1 and TRBJ1-4; no definite D call. From germline, CDR1 is SGHRS and CDR2 YFSETQ. Trimming pared 2 bases from V and 3 bases from J, leaving 17 bases between. The CDR3 is 17 amino acids. CDR3 protein: CASSLRISGEPNEKLFF. CDR3 bases: TGCGCCAGCAGCTTAAGGATCTCCGGGGAGCCTAATGAAAAACTGTTTTTT.

This clone has a single count. The identical CDR3 is also encoded by other nucleotide sequences in the sample. The V gene is TRBV18, the J gene TRBJ2-7; 7 bases are shared with TRBD1. Germline V lookup: CDR1 KGHSH, CDR2 LQKENI. The J segment lost 6 bases and the V segment lost 2 bases, leaving 4 bases of the junction unmatched. CDR3 length equals 13 residues. CDR3 in amino acids: CASSPGTGVEQYF. The CDR3, as DNA: TGTGCCAGCTCACCAGGAACAGGGGTCGAGCAGTACTTC.

J is TRBJ1-4 and V is TRBV19, with D maybe TRBD1 (6 bases). Trimming cost V 6 bases and J 5 bases, with 22 bases left between them. The CDR3 loop spans 17 amino acids. CDR1 and CDR2 (germline): LNHDA, SQIVND (reference sequence). The CDR3 nucleotides read TGTGCCAGTAGATCTAATGGTGGGGGGGCCAGCAATGAAAAACTGTTTTTT. It codes for CASRSNGGGASNEKLFF.

Comments on this clone: This specimen includes other DNA sequences encoding the same CDR3. The chain is built from TRBV10-3 and TRBJ2-7, with D unresolved. The CDR3 runs 12 residues. Per germline, CDR1 ENHRY and CDR2 SYGVKD. V lost 0 bases and J lost 3, with 3 bases in between. The CDR3 sequence: CAISESGYEQYF. The CDR3 DNA follows: TGTGCCATCAGTGAGTCCGGCTACGAGCAGTACTTC.

The DNA for the CDR3 is TGTGCCAGCACGGGAACAACTAATGAAAAACTGTTTTTT. This translates into CASTGTTNEKLFF. This chain joins TRBV7-9 and TRBJ1-4; D is unclear. Germline assignment: CDR1 SEHNR and CDR2 FQNEAQ (reference sequence). The ends were cut back, 7 bases at V and 0 bases at J, with 6 bases in the middle. The CDR3 length is 13 residues.

This chain links TRBV19 with TRBJ1-5; unclear D gene. V lost 4 bases to trimming and J lost 3 bases, with 7 bases between them. The CDR3 sequence is 13 residues long. The germline CDR1 and CDR2 sequences are LNHDA and SQIVND (reference sequence). For the CDR3, the DNA is TGTGCCAGTAGTAAGGCAGCCAATCAGCCCCAGCATTTT. Translated, it gives CASSKAANQPQHF.

The gene calls are TRBV28 and TRBJ2-6; perhaps TRBD1 as D (5 bases). V lost 3 bases and J lost 2, with 5 bases in between. Germline values: CDR1 MDHEN, CDR2 SYDVKM. CDR3 length: 14 amino acids. CDR3 sequence reads: CASSLTAGANVLTF. CDR3 in DNA: TGTGCCAGCAGTTTGACAGCTGGGGCCAACGTCCTGACTTTC.